This TCR beta chain is from a study of regulatory T cells in long-lasting Graves disease. Whole-study findings and limits: Newly diagnosed patients had higher TCR diversity than persistent Graves' patients did.

Building of the TCR beta libraries involved iRepertoire HTBI primers and Arm-PCR of CDR3 regions. In the original analysis: From all samples, identification returned over 13 TRBJ and approximately 67 TRBV segments. TCRdb ran MiXCR on the multiplex PCR reads and lists one entry per CDR3 protein. The V and J calls come from TCRdb's annotation, not from the publication. This table holds more than 400,000 distinct CDR3 sequences, roughly 16% found once. Time point: newly diagnosed GD, antithyroid drugs for less than 3 months. The TCR library was made from RNA extracted from PBMCs. As concerns this clonotype: Its target is not known.

This CDR3 is 14 amino acids long. V was shortened by 4 bases and J by 4 bases, with 16 bases between the two germline ends. Germline values: CDR1 DFQATT, CDR2 SNEGSKA (reference sequence). These records were also assigned to another study, of T cells in Graves' hyperthyroidism and ophthalmopathy. That publication notes: The TCR CDR3 first-round RT-PCR relied on the HTBI primer set.

The chain links TRBV20-1 to TRBJ1-1; the D gene is possibly TRBD1 (5 bases). This TCR was sampled from a man between 40 and 49 years old with Graves disease. Specimen: peripheral blood mononuclear cells (PBMCs), collected at new diagnosis, from a patient treated with antithyroid drugs. The CDR3 sequence: CSAIMTGTVTEAFF. The CDR3 DNA sequence: TGCAGTGCTATAATGACCGGGACGGTCACTGAAGCTTTCTTT.